This paragraph reports one TCR beta chain. The antigen is not known. CDR1 and CDR2 from the germline V gene are MGHRA and YSYEKL. This CDR3 comprises 18 residues. With 3 bases removed from V and 0 bases from J, the gap between germline ends came to 15 bases. This entry comes from a study of blood T cells in healthy people across ages. Study information: For every two T cells, template switching captured about one barcoded beta molecule. Findings of the study overall: Whereas aged donors had fewer naive CD4+ cells, long-lived donors had more of them and higher diversity. Unknown donor CMV status possibly confounded expanded clonotype changes. Underestimates were what the diversity estimates from one million T cells were considered to be.

Using a J-beta primer mix together with a sample-barcoded 5' primer, a second PCR was run for roughly 6 to 11 cycles. TCRdb itself ran the 5' RACE reads through MiXCR, one entry per CDR3 protein. Of over 1,500,000 distinct CDR3 sequences in the sample, around 50% were seen once. The sample taken for sequencing was blood. The TCR was taken from a woman aged 40 to 55 in good health. The chain has TRBV4-1 and TRBJ2-6, with a possible D match to TRBD2 (6 bases). The CDR3 sequence: CASSQTGTGLSGANVLTF. The CDR3 region has the DNA TGCGCCAGCAGCCAGACGGGGACGGGACTCTCTGGGGCCAACGTCCTGACTTTC.